The clone carrying this TCR beta chain was seen at least ten times. Its antigen is as yet unknown. The data belong to a study of human T cells and chemical hapten exposure. The library labeled individual cDNA molecules by adding unique molecular identifiers to them. Via MiXCR, TCRdb re-called the RACE reads, giving one row per CDR3 protein. Here the sample spans under 100,000 distinct CDR3 sequences, 10% to 12% being singletons. Looked up from germline, CDR1 is SGHRS and CDR2 is YFSETQ. The CDR3 has 16 amino acids. Trimming left V 0 bases short and J 0 bases short, with 7 bases between. Stated time point: patch test 3, about 24 weeks after DPC sensitization. Treatment specified: therapeutic diphenylcyclopropenone sensitization with weekly scalp DPC. General observations from the study: All donors were alopecia patients, so their immunity may differ from that of healthy people. More PT1 expanded TCRs went with higher patch test scores.

The specimen was whole blood, collected in connection with sensitization to the hapten diphenylcyclopropenone (DPC). This chain joins TRBV5-1 and TRBJ2-6; D unresolved. The TCR originated in a woman aged 45-65 years with alopecia areata. Some clones in this sample may be carry-over from other donors' samples. The CDR3 loop reads CASSLGGSSGANVLTF. CDR3 in DNA: TGCGCCAGCAGCTTGGGTGGAAGCTCTGGGGCCAACGTCCTGACTTTC.